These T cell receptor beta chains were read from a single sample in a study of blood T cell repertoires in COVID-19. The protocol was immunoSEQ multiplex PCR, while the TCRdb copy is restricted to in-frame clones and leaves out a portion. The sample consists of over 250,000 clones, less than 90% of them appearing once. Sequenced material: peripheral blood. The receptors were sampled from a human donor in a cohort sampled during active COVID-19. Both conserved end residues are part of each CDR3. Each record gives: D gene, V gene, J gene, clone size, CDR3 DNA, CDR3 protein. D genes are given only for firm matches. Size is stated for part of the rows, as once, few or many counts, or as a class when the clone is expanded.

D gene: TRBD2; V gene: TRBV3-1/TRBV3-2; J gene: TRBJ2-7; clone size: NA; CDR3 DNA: TGTGCCAGCAGCCAAGGAGTGGGGGGGGAGCAGTACTTC; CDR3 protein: CASSQGVGGEQYF
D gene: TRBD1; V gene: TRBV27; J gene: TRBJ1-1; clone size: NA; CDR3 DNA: TGTGCCAGCAGTTTACGCGGGACAGAAAGTAACGAAGCTTTCTTT; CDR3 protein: CASSLRGTESNEAFF
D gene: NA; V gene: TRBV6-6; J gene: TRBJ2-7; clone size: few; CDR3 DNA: TGTGCCAGCCTCCCGGGATACTCCTACGAGCAGTACTTC; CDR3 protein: CASLPGYSYEQYF
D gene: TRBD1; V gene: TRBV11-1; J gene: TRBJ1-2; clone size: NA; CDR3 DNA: TGTGCCAGCAGCTTAGCGCCTAGGGACAGCTATGGCTACACCTTC; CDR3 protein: CASSLAPRDSYGYTF
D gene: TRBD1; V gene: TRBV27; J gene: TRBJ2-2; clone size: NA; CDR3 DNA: TGTGCCAGCAGTTTCTTGGGGACAGGAGGTACCGGGGAGCTGTTTTTT; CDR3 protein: CASSFLGTGGTGELFF
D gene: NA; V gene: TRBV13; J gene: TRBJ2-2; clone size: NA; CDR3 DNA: TGTGCCAGCAGCCCTACAGGGAAGCAAGAGCTGTTTTTT; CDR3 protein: CASSPTGKQELFF
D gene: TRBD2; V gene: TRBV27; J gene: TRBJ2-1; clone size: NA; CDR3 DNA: TGTGCCAGCAGTTTCGCCGGGAGGGCCTACAATGAGCAGTTCTTC; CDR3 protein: CASSFAGRAYNEQFF
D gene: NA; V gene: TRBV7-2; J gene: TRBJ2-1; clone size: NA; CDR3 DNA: TGTGCCAGCAGCTTAGTAACAGGGCCCGGTGAGCAGTTCTTC; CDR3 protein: CASSLVTGPGEQFF
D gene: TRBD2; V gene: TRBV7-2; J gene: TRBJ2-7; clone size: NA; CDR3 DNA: TGTGCCAGCAGCTTGGGCGGGAGGCCCCTCACCGAGCAGTACTTC; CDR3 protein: CASSLGGRPLTEQYF
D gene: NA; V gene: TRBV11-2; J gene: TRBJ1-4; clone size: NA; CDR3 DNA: TGTGCCAGCAGCAAGTCGGCGGGGCCCAATGAAAAACTGTTTTTT; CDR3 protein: CASSKSAGPNEKLFF
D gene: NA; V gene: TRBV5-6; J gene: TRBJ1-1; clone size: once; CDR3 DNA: TGTGCCAGCAGCTTGGCGCGGGGTCATGGGGCTTTCTTT; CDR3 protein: CASSLARGHGAFF
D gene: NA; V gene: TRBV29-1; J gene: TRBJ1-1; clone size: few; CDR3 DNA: TGCAGCGTTGGCGACAGGAACACTGAAGCTTTCTTT; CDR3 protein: CSVGDRNTEAFF
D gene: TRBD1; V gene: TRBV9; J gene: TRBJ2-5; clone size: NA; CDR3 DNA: TGTGCCAGCAGCTTCACCGGGACAGCGAAAGAGACCCAGTACTTC; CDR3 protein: CASSFTGTAKETQYF
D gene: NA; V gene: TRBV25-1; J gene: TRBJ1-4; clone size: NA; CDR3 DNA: TGTGCCAGCAGTGATACAGGGAGAAATGAAAAACTGTTTTTT; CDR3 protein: CASSDTGRNEKLFF
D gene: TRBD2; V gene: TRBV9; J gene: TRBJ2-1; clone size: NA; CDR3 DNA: TGTGCCAGCAGCGTTACCGGGACTAGCGTAAATGAGCAGTTCTTC; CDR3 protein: CASSVTGTSVNEQFF
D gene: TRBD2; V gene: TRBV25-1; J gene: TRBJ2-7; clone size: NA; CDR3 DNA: TGTGCCAGCAGTGAATCAAGGACTAGCGGCTACGAGCAGTACTTC; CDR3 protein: CASSESRTSGYEQYF
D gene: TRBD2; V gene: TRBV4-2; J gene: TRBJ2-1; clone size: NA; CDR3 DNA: TGTGCCAGCAGTAGGGGACAGGGACTAGCGGGACTCTACAATGAGCAGTTCTTC; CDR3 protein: CASSRGQGLAGLYNEQFF
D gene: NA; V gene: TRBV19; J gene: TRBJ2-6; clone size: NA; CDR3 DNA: TGTGCCAGTAGTATGGAGCTGCCCTCTGGGGCCAACGTCCTGACTTTC; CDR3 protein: CASSMELPSGANVLTF
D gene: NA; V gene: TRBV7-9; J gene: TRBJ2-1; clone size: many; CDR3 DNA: TGTGCCAGCAGCTTAAGGCGGGATGAGCAGTTCTTC; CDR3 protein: CASSLRRDEQFF
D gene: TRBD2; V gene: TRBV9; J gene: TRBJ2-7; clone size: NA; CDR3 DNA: TGTGCCAGCAGCGCTGGACTAGCGGGACCCTACGAGCAGTACTTC; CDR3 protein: CASSAGLAGPYEQYF
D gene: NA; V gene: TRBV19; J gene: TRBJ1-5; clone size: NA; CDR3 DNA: TGTGCCAGTAGTATCCTCGATCAGCCCCAGCATTTT; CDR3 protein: CASSILDQPQHF
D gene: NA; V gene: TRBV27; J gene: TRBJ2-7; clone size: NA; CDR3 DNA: TGTGCCAGCAGGTGGACTTACGAGCAGTACTTC; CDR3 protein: CASRWTYEQYF
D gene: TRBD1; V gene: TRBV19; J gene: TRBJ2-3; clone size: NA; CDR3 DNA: TGTGCCAGTAGTAAACGGGACAGGGGAACAGATACGCAGTATTTT; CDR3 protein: CASSKRDRGTDTQYF
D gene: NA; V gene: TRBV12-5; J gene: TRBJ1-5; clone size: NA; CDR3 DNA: TGTGCTAGTGGTTTGGTACTTGGTGTCAGGGCTTCCAATCAGCCCCAGCATTTT; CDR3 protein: CASGLVLGVRASNQPQHF
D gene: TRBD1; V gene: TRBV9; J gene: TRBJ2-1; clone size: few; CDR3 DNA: TGTGCCAGCAGCGTAGGTCCTGACAGGGGGCGAGGGTACAATGAGCAGTTCTTC; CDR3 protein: CASSVGPDRGRGYNEQFF
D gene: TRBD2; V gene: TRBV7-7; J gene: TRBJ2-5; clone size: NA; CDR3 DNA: TGTGCCAGCAGCCCCCCGGGACTAGCGGGATGGGAGACCCAGTACTTC; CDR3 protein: CASSPPGLAGWETQYF
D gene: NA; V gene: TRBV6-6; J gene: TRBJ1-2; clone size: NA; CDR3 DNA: TGTGCCAGCAGTTACCCGGGGGATATAGGGTATGGCTACACCTTC; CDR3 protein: CASSYPGDIGYGYTF
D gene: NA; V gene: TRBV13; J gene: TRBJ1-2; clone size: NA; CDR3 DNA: TGTGCCAGCAGCTTCGGTGCGAGCTATGGCTACACCTTC; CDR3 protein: CASSFGASYGYTF
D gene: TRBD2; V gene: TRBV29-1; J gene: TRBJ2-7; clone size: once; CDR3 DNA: TGCAGCGTTGCTGGTGGGGGAGGGTCCTACGAGCAGTACTTC; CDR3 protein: CSVAGGGGSYEQYF
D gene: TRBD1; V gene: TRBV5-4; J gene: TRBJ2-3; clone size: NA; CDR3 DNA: TGTGCCAGCAGCGACAGGGATTGGGCAGATACGCAGTATTTT; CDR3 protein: CASSDRDWADTQYF
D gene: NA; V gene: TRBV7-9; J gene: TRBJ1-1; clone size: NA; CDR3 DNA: TGTGCCAGCAGCCCGACAGAGGTGGAAGCTTTCTTT; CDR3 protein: CASSPTEVEAFF
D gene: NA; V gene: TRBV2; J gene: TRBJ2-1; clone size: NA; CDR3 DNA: TGTGCCAGCAGTGAGGGGAGAACCCTAATATACAATGAGCAGTTCTTC; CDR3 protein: CASSEGRTLIYNEQFF
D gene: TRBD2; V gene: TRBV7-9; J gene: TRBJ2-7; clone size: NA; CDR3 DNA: TGTGCCAGCAGCTTAGTGGGGCTAGCGGGAGGAGAGCAGTACTTC; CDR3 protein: CASSLVGLAGGEQYF
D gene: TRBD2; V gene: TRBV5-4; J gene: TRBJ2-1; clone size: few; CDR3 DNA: TGTGCCAGCAGCGCCGGGCTAGCGGGAGCGTACAATGAGCAGTTCTTC; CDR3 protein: CASSAGLAGAYNEQFF
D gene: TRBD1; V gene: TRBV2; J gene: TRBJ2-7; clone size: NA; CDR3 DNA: TGTGCCAGCATCCTGGGGGACAGGGACCAATACGAGCAGTACTTC; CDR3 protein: CASILGDRDQYEQYF
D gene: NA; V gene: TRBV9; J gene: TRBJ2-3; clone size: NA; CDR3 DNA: TGTGCCAGCAGCCGCGGGGAGGGCACAGATACGCAGTATTTT; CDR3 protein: CASSRGEGTDTQYF
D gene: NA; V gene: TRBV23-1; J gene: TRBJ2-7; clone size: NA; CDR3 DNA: TGCGCCAGCAGTCAATTTGGGGCCGAGCAGTACTTC; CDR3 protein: CASSQFGAEQYF
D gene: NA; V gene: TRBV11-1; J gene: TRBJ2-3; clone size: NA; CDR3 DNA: TGTGCCAGCCGCAGGATTGGAGATACGCAGTATTTT; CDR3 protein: CASRRIGDTQYF
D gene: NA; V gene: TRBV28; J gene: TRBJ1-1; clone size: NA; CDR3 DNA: TGTGCCAGCACGAGTTCAACTGAAGCTTTCTTT; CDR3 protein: CASTSSTEAFF
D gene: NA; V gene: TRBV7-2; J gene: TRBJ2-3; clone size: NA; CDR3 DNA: TGTGCCAGCAGCTTAGGGTCCCACAGGGCCACAGATACGCAGTATTTT; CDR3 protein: CASSLGSHRATDTQYF
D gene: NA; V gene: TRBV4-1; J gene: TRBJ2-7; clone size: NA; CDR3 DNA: TGCGCCAGCAGCTATGGATCGCTAGGCTCCTACGAGCAGTACTTC; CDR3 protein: CASSYGSLGSYEQYF
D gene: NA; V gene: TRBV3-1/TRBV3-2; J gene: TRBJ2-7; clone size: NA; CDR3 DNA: TGTGCCAGCAGCCTTACTATCCGTGGCTACGAGCAGTACTTC; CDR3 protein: CASSLTIRGYEQYF
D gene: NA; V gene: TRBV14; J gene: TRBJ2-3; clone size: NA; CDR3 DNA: TGTGCCAGCAGCCAATGGAGGGGTAACACAGATACGCAGTATTTT; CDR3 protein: CASSQWRGNTDTQYF